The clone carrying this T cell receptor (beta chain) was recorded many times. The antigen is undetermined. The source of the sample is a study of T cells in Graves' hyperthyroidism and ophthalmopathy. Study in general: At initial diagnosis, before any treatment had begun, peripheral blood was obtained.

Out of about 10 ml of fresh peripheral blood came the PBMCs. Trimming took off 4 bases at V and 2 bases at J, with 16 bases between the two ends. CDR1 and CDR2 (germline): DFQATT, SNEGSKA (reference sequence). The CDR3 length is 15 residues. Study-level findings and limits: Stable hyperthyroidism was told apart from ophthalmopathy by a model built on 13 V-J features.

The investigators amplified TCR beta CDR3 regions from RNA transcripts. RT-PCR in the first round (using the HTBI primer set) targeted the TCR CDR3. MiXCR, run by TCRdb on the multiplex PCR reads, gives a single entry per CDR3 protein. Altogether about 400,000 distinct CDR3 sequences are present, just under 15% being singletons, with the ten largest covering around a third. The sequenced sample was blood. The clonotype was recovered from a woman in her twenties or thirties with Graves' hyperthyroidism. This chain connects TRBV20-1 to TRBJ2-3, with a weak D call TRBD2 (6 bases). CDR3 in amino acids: CSATWRGPITDTQYF. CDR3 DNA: TGCAGTGCTACATGGAGGGGTCCAATCACAGATACGCAGTATTTT.